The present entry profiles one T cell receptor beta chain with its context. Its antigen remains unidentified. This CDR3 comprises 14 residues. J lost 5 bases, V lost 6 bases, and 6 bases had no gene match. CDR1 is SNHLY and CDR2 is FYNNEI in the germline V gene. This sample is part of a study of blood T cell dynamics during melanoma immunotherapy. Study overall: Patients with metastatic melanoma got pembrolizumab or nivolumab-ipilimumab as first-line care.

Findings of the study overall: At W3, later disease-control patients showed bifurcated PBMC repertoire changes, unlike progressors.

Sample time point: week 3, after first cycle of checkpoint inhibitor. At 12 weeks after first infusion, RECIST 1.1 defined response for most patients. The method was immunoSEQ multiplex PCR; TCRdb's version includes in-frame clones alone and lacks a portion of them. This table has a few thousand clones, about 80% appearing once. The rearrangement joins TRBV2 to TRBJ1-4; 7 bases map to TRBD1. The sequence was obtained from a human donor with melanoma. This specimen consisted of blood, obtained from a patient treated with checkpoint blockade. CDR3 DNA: TGTGCCAGCAGGAAGACAGGGAACAATGAAAAACTGTTTTTT. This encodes CASRKTGNNEKLFF.